The 27 T cell receptor beta chains below come from one sample, sequenced in a study of human T cells and chemical hapten exposure. TCRdb re-called the RACE reads through MiXCR, storing one row per CDR3 protein. The sample holds about 380,000 distinct CDR3 sequences; nearly 5% are singletons and the top ten take over 2%. Time point noted: patch test 1, 2 weeks after DPC sensitization. This sample's treatment: therapeutic diphenylcyclopropenone sensitization with weekly scalp DPC. The material sequenced was whole blood, taken in connection with sensitization to the hapten diphenylcyclopropenone (DPC). Receptors were obtained from a woman between 50 and 59 years old with alopecia areata. Some clones in this sample may be carry-over from other donors' samples.

The chain uses TRBV4-2 and TRBJ2-7; D possibly corresponds to TRBD2 (5 bases). The CDR3 totals 15 residues. CDR1 LGHNA and CDR2 YNFKEQ come from the germline V gene. Trimming left V 0 bases short and J 2 bases short, with 11 bases between. The CDR3 sequence is CASSQDRRGAYEQYF. In nucleotides, the CDR3 is TGTGCCAGCAGCCAAGATCGTCGGGGTGCCTACGAGCAGTACTTC.

This clonotype was found a few times. One end of the junction is discordant with germline, which a read error may explain. This chain links TRBV12-3 or TRBV12-4 with TRBJ1-5; 7 bases agree with TRBD1. The CDR3 spans 17 residues. The CDR3 protein is CARSFGRGQRGNQPQHF. Written as DNA, the CDR3 is TGTGCCCGCAGTTTCGGGAGGGGGCAAAGAGGCAATCAGCCCCAGCATTTT.

This clonotype was detected ten times or more. This sequence joins TRBV6-1 and TRBJ2-2; D gene uncertain. Germline V CDR1 and CDR2: MNHNS, SASEGT. Trimming took off 6 bases at V and 5 bases at J, with 1 base between the two ends. This CDR3 spans 10 amino acids. The CDR3 reads CASRTGELFF. The DNA for the CDR3 is TGTGCCAGCAGGACCGGGGAGCTGTTTTTT.

The chain recombines TRBV5-1 with TRBJ2-7; D may be TRBD1 or TRBD2 (5 bases each). Germline-derived CDR1 and CDR2 are SGHRS and YFSETQ. The ends were cut back, 3 bases at V and 7 bases at J, with 17 bases in the middle. The CDR3 totals 14 residues. The DNA for the CDR3 is TGCGCCAGCAGCTCCGGGACCGCTGACGGGGAGCAGTACTTC. This gives the protein CASSSGTADGEQYF.

The genes are TRBV12-3 or TRBV12-4 and TRBJ1-2; 9 nucleotides match TRBD1. With 5 bases clipped from V and 2 bases from J, the junction kept 6 bases outside the gene matches. The CDR3 is 15 residues long. The CDR3 bases are TGTGCCAGCAGTCAACCCGGGACAGGGAACTATGGCTACACCTTC. This encodes CASSQPGTGNYGYTF.

This clonotype was picked up many times. This chain joins TRBV12-3 or TRBV12-4 and TRBJ1-1; D remains unclear. V dropped 6 bases and J dropped 1 base, with 6 bases sitting between them. The CDR3 is 12 amino acids. The CDR3 loop reads CASRLSNTEAFF. The CDR3, as DNA: TGTGCCAGCAGACTATCGAACACTGAAGCTTTCTTT.

This clonotype showed up many times. The V call is TRBV12-3 or TRBV12-4, the J call TRBJ1-2, with 7 positions matching TRBD1. J gave up 3 bases and V 2 bases, and 3 bases lay outside the gene matches. There are 14 residues in the CDR3. The CDR3 nucleotides read TGTGCCAGCAGTTTAACCGGGACAGACTATGGCTACACCTTC. Amino acid sequence: CASSLTGTDYGYTF.

This clonotype occurred many times. This chain links TRBV30 with TRBJ2-7; TRBD2 aligns across 7 bases. CDR1 and CDR2 (germline): GTSNPN, SVGIG (reference sequence). After removal of 0 bases from V and 3 bases from J, the junction contained 5 bases not matched to a gene. There are 14 residues in the CDR3. In DNA form, the CDR3 reads TGTGCCTGGAGTGTACAAAGCGGGGTCTACGAGCAGTACTTC. Translating it yields CAWSVQSGVYEQYF.

This clonotype was seen at least ten times. This chain joins TRBV7-2 and TRBJ1-1, with D perhaps TRBD1 (5 bases). Per the germline V gene, CDR1 is SGHTA and CDR2 is FQGNSA. This CDR3 has 16 residues. The germline V and J ends were trimmed by 5 bases and 5 bases, with 21 bases remaining between them. For the CDR3, the DNA is TGTGCCAGCAGCCCGGGCAGGGCCCTTAGAGGAACTGAAGCTTTCTTT. Amino acid sequence: CASSPGRALRGTEAFF.

V usage is TRBV7-8 and J usage is TRBJ1-2; D not resolved. V dropped 4 bases and J dropped 5 bases, with 17 bases sitting between them. CDR3 length: 15 amino acids. Germline V gives CDR1 SGHVS, CDR2 FQNEAQ. The CDR3 region has the DNA TGTGCCAGCAGCTCCACTTCAAGGGCCTTTTATGGCTACACCTTC. Translating it yields CASSSTSRAFYGYTF.

At least ten counts were recorded for this clonotype. The chain couples TRBV24-1 to TRBJ2-6, with D possibly matching TRBD2 (6 bases). Trimming took 7 bases from V and 3 from J, leaving 18 bases between them. Looked up from germline, CDR1 is KGHDR and CDR2 is SFDVKD. CDR3 length: 17 amino acids. In DNA form, the CDR3 reads TGTGCCACCAGGCCAAGTGAGGGCGGGGTTGGGGCCAACGTCCTGACTTTC. It yields the protein CATRPSEGGVGANVLTF.

This clonotype was recorded at least ten times. This chain uses TRBV7-9 with TRBJ2-7; D is perhaps TRBD1 (5 bases). The CDR3 is made up of 16 amino acids. V shed 5 bases and J shed 0 bases, with 17 bases lying between them. The germline gives CDR1 SEHNR, CDR2 FQNEAQ (reference sequence). Written as DNA, the CDR3 is TGTGCCAGCAGCCAGGCCCGACAGTATAGCTCCTACGAGCAGTACTTC. Its protein product is CASSQARQYSSYEQYF. Full variable domain (missing parts from reference TRBV7-9 and TRBJ2-7): DTGVSQNPRHKITKRGQNVTFRCDPISEHNRLYWYRQTLGQGPEFLTYFQNEAQLEKSRLLSDRFSAERPKGSFSTLEIQRTEQGDSAMYLCASSQARQYSSYEQYFGPGTRLTVT.

This clonotype showed up many times. This chain uses TRBV7-2 with TRBJ1-4; a possible D gene is TRBD1 (5 bases). The V and J ends lost 0 bases and 11 bases respectively, with 13 bases between them. CDR1 is SGHTA and CDR2 is FQGNSA in the germline V gene. This CDR3 region has 14 residues. CDR3 sequence reads: CASSLASGDGKLFF. CDR3 DNA sequence: TGTGCCAGCAGCTTAGCTTCGGGGGACGGGAAACTGTTTTTT.

This clonotype was seen many times. The chain links TRBV2 to TRBJ2-7; D call uncertain. From germline, CDR1 is SNHLY and CDR2 FYNNEI. CDR3 length equals 13 residues. The V end lost 2 bases, the J end lost 1 base, and 6 bases lay between the germline ends. The CDR3 bases are TGTGCCAGCAGTGAATCGGTTTCCTACGAGCAGTACTTC. It translates to CASSESVSYEQYF.

This clonotype was seen only a few times. CDR3 loop: CASSTHPGLAASISYEQYF. In DNA, the CDR3 is TGTGCCAGCAGTACCCATCCGGGACTAGCGGCCTCTATTTCCTACGAGCAGTACTTC. The V call is TRBV28, the J call TRBJ2-7, with 11 positions matching TRBD2. Unmatched junction bases numbered 16, after V lost 5 bases and J lost 1 base. The CDR3 consists of 19 residues. Germline V gives CDR1 MDHEN, CDR2 SYDVKM.

This clonotype was recorded at least ten times. The chain joins TRBV20-1 to TRBJ1-1, with TRBD1 matching 10 bases. J gave up 3 bases and V 6 bases, and 4 bases lay outside the gene matches. The germline V gene has CDR1 DFQATT and CDR2 SNEGSKA (reference sequence). There are 13 residues in the CDR3. The CDR3 loop is CSAGQGVDTEAFF. CDR3 DNA: TGCAGTGCCGGACAGGGGGTCGACACTGAAGCTTTCTTT.

In its sample, this clonotype was seen many times. The rearrangement links TRBV29-1 to TRBJ1-1; D is ambiguous. The germline V gene has CDR1 SQVTM and CDR2 ANQGSEA. V lost 1 base, J lost 4 bases, and 10 bases lay in between. CDR3 length: 13 residues. CDR3 nucleotides: TGCAGCGTTGAAGGCCAGGCGGCCACTGAAGCTTTCTTT. Protein product: CSVEGQAATEAFF.

This clonotype was found many times. This chain joins TRBV18 and TRBJ1-3, with 10 bases fitting TRBD1. Unmatched junction bases numbered 2, after V lost 2 bases and J lost 4 bases. The CDR3 contains 15 residues. Per germline, CDR1 KGHSH and CDR2 LQKENI. The CDR3 is CASSPGQGGGNTIYF. The DNA of the CDR3 is TGTGCCAGCTCACCAGGACAGGGGGGAGGAAACACCATATATTTT. The full variable domain, its missing parts supplied by reference TRBV18 and TRBJ1-3, is NAGVMQNPRHLVRRRGQEARLRCSPMKGHSHVYWYRQLPEEGLKFMVYLQKENIIDESGMPKERFSAEFPKEGPSILRIQQVVRGDSAAYFCASSPGQGGGNTIYFGEGSWLTVV.

This clonotype was observed many times. The chain employs TRBV2 and TRBJ1-5, with D unclear. Trimming removed 4 bases from V and 4 bases from J, with 17 bases in between. The CDR3 length is 16 residues. Per the germline V gene, CDR1 is SNHLY and CDR2 is FYNNEI. The chain's CDR3 is CASSAPSRVLNQPQHF. The CDR3 DNA reads as TGTGCCAGCAGTGCTCCCTCTCGGGTTTTGAATCAGCCCCAGCATTTT.

At least ten counts were recorded for this clonotype. The rearrangement uses TRBV2 and TRBJ2-3; the D gene is possibly TRBD1 (5 bases). V was trimmed by 5 bases and J by 2 bases, leaving 11 bases between them. Germline-derived CDR1 and CDR2 are SNHLY and FYNNEI. The CDR3 sequence is 14 residues long. In nucleotides, the CDR3 is TGTGCCAGCAGTCCTTGGACATACACAGATACGCAGTATTTT. Translated: CASSPWTYTDTQYF.

This clonotype occurred many times. This sequence joins TRBV20-1 and TRBJ2-7, with a tentative D call TRBD2 (6 bases). This CDR3 is built from 13 residues. V was pared by 2 bases and J by 2 bases, with 10 bases between. The germline gives CDR1 DFQATT, CDR2 SNEGSKA (reference sequence). The CDR3 region is CSARNTGAYEQYF. CDR3 in DNA: TGCAGTGCTAGAAACACGGGGGCCTACGAGCAGTACTTC.

This clonotype was counted at least ten times. This chain uses TRBV29-1 with TRBJ2-7; 8 bases agree with TRBD2. The CDR3 extends over 12 amino acids. CDR1 and CDR2 (germline): SQVTM, ANQGSEA. Germline trimming cut 6 bases from V and 5 bases from J; bases unmatched to any gene: 6. The CDR3 reads CSVERENDEQYF. CDR3 nucleotides: TGCAGCGTGGAGCGGGAGAATGACGAGCAGTACTTC.

This clonotype was seen repeatedly, ten times or more. V usage is TRBV15 and J usage is TRBJ2-5; 7 bases match TRBD2. CDR1 is LNHNV and CDR2 is YYDKDF in the germline V gene (reference sequence). The CDR3 has 16 amino acids. Losses at the gene ends were 1 base for V and 6 bases for J; bases not matched to a gene: 11. CDR3 protein: CATSRVRTSLHQTQYF. The DNA for the CDR3 is TGTGCCACCAGCAGAGTTAGGACTAGTCTTCATCAGACCCAGTACTTC.

This clonotype was detected many times. The rearrangement links TRBV29-1 to TRBJ1-1; 8 bases line up with TRBD1. J was trimmed by 0 bases and V by 7 bases; bases with no gene match: 10. The CDR3 runs 15 residues. The germline V gene has CDR1 SQVTM and CDR2 ANQGSEA. CDR3 coding DNA: TGCAGCGCTTCCGGGACAGGATCTGTGAACACTGAAGCTTTCTTT. Encoded protein: CSASGTGSVNTEAFF.

This clonotype has at least ten counts. The rearrangement joins TRBV12-3 or TRBV12-4 to TRBJ2-7; D unclear. The V and J ends lost 5 bases and 3 bases respectively, with 14 bases between them. This CDR3 contains 14 residues. DNA of the CDR3: TGTGCCAGCAGTATCTCAGGACGGAGCTACGAGCAGTACTTC. Translating it yields CASSISGRSYEQYF.

At least ten counts were recorded for this clonotype. The chain carries TRBV20-1 and TRBJ1-2, with TRBD1 identical over 7 bases. Germline CDR1 and CDR2: DFQATT and SNEGSKA (reference sequence). V lost 6 bases, J lost 4 bases, and 8 bases stayed unmatched. CDR3 length equals 13 residues. The CDR3 DNA follows: TGCAGTGCCCTAGACAGGGCAAGCTATGGCTACACCTTC. Protein sequence: CSALDRASYGYTF.

This clonotype was recorded a few times. Its ends do not fully match the called genes, so a read error is possible. V usage is TRBV5-6 and J usage is TRBJ1-6; 10 bases are shared with TRBD1. Germline CDR1 is SGHDT and CDR2 is YYEEEE. The CDR3 extends over 17 amino acids. The CDR3 loop is CASRLARDRGYNSPLHF. In nucleotides, the CDR3 is TGTGCCAGCAGATTGGCCCGGGACAGGGGCTATAATTCACCCCTCCACTTT. Complete variable domain (other parts from reference TRBV5-6 and TRBJ1-6): DAGVTQSPTHLIKTRGQQVTLRCSPKSGHDTVSWYQQALGQGPQFIFQYYEEEERQRGNFPDRFSGHQFPNYSSELNVNALLLGDSALYLCASRLARDRGYNSPLHFGNGTRLTVT.